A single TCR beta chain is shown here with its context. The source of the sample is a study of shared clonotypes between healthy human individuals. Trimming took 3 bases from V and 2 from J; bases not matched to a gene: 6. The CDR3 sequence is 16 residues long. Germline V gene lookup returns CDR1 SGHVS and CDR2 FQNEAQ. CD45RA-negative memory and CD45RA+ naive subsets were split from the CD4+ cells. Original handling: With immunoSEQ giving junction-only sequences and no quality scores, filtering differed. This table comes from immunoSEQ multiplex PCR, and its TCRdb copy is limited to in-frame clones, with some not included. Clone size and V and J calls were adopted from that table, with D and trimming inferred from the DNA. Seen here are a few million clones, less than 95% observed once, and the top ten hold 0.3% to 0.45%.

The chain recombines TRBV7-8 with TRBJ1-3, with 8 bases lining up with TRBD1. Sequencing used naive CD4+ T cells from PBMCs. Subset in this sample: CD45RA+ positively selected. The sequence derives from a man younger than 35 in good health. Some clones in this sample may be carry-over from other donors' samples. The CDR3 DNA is TGTGCCAGCAGCTTGCAACCGACAGGGGCTGGAAACACCATATATTTT. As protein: CASSLQPTGAGNTIYF.